A selection of T cell receptor beta chains follows, all from one sample in a study of blood T cell repertoires in COVID-19. The data were produced by immunoSEQ multiplex PCR, yet TCRdb's version contains in-frame clones alone and is incomplete. The sample consists of 150,000 to 200,000 clones, 86% of them appearing once. The sample consisted of peripheral blood. These receptors all come from a woman older than 75 in a cohort sampled during active or convalescent COVID-19. Each CDR3 is given with its conserved first and last residue. A D gene is named only where the DNA matches it firmly. A clone size is listed for some rows: how often the clone was seen (once, few, many), or a class if it is expanded.

clone size	V gene	J gene	D gene	CDR3 protein	CDR3 DNA
.	TRBV11-2	TRBJ2-5	.	CASSRSRVVIETQYF	TGTGCCAGCAGCCGCTCCAGGGTGGTAATAGAGACCCAGTACTTC
.	TRBV29-1	TRBJ2-1	.	CSVVVVTGRNEQFF	TGCAGCGTTGTTGTAGTGACAGGGAGGAATGAGCAGTTCTTC
.	TRBV18	TRBJ1-1	.	CAISRAMNTEAFF	TGTGCCATCTCCAGGGCTATGAACACTGAAGCTTTCTTT
.	TRBV6-2/TRBV6-3	TRBJ2-5	TRBD2	CASSTRGGLETQYF	TGTGCCAGCAGTACTCGGGGGGGGCTGGAGACCCAGTACTTC
.	TRBV28	TRBJ1-5	.	CASRIRTGNQPQHF	TGTGCCAGCAGGATCAGGACAGGCAATCAGCCCCAGCATTTT
few	TRBV2	TRBJ1-5	TRBD1	CASSQGAQQPQHF	TGTGCCAGCTCACAGGGGGCGCAACAGCCCCAGCATTTT
.	TRBV2	TRBJ2-2	.	CASSEGETGELFF	TGTGCCAGCAGTGAAGGGGAGACCGGGGAGCTGTTTTTT
.	TRBV28	TRBJ1-5	.	CASSADRRDSNQPQHF	TGTGCCAGCAGTGCGGACAGAAGAGATAGCAATCAGCCCCAGCATTTT
.	TRBV5-1	TRBJ1-3	.	CASSGHSGNTIYF	TGCGCCAGCAGCGGACACTCTGGAAACACCATATATTTT
.	TRBV7-8	TRBJ1-6	.	CATRRGEKSPLHF	TGTGCCACCCGCCGGGGCGAGAAATCACCCCTCCACTTT
.	TRBV10-2	TRBJ1-3	TRBD1	CASIMTGGVGNTIYF	TGCGCCAGCATTATGACAGGGGGAGTTGGAAACACCATATATTTT
.	TRBV7-2	TRBJ2-1	.	CASSPQNEQFF	TGTGCCAGCAGTCCACAGAATGAGCAGTTCTTC
.	TRBV5-4	TRBJ1-3	TRBD1	CASSLQGMRGNTIYF	TGTGCCAGCAGCCTACAGGGGATGCGGGGAAACACCATATATTTT
.	TRBV10-3	TRBJ2-1	.	CAISESGGDRYNEQFF	TGTGCCATCAGTGAGTCCGGCGGGGACCGCTACAATGAGCAGTTCTTC
.	TRBV2	TRBJ2-1	TRBD1	CASSVDRENEQFF	TGTGCCAGCAGTGTCGACAGGGAAAATGAGCAGTTCTTC
.	TRBV2	TRBJ2-1	TRBD2	CASDPGGLSGEQFF	TGTGCCAGCGACCCGGGGGGGCTTTCAGGTGAGCAGTTCTTC
.	TRBV7-6	TRBJ2-7	TRBD1	CASSPRTGTYEQYF	TGTGCCAGCAGCCCAAGGACAGGGACCTACGAGCAGTACTTC
few	TRBV7-9	TRBJ1-5	.	CASSLSGGAVQPQHF	TGTGCCAGCAGCTTATCGGGGGGGGCTGTTCAGCCCCAGCATTTT
.	TRBV18	TRBJ1-5	.	CASSPPWGGQARQPQHF	TGTGCCAGCTCACCACCTTGGGGAGGGCAGGCAAGACAGCCCCAGCATTTT
.	TRBV11-3	TRBJ2-1	TRBD1	CASSRHDRGLGNEQFF	TGTGCCAGCAGCCGCCACGACAGGGGGCTGGGCAATGAGCAGTTCTTC
.	TRBV5-1	TRBJ1-2	.	CASSEGRTYGYTF	TGCGCCAGCAGCGAGGGTAGAACCTATGGCTACACCTTC
.	TRBV12-3/TRBV12-4	TRBJ2-7	.	CASIGSRDSEQYF	TGTGCCAGCATAGGCTCGCGGGATTCCGAGCAGTACTTC
.	TRBV30	TRBJ1-3	.	CAWSPRGLSGNTIYF	TGTGCCTGGAGTCCCCGGGGACTCTCTGGAAACACCATATATTTT
.	TRBV7-2	TRBJ2-1	TRBD2	CASSLDLAGGNEQFF	TGTGCCAGCAGCTTAGACCTAGCGGGGGGAAATGAGCAGTTCTTC
.	TRBV29-1	TRBJ2-7	.	CSVRTGSSYEQYF	TGCAGCGTTCGTACAGGAAGCTCCTACGAGCAGTACTTC
.	TRBV28	TRBJ1-5	.	CASQQALYNQPQHF	TGTGCCAGCCAACAGGCCCTATACAATCAGCCCCAGCATTTT
.	TRBV6-1	TRBJ2-3	TRBD2	CASSDMTSGATDTQYF	TGTGCCAGCAGTGACATGACTAGCGGAGCCACAGATACGCAGTATTTT